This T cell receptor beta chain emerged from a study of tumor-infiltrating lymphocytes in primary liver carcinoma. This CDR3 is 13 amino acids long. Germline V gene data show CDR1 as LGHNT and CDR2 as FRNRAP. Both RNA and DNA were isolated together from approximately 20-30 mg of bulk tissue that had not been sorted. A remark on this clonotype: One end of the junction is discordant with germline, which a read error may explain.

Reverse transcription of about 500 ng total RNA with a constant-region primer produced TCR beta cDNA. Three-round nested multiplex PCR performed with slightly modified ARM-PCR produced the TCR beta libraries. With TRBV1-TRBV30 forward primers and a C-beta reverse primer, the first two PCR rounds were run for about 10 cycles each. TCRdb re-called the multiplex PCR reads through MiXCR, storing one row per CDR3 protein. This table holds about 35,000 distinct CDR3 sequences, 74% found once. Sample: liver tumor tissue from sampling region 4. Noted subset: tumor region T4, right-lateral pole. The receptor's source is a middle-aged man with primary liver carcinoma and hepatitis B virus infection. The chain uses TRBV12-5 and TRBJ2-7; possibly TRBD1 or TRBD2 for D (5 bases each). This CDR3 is CASEGNGIYEQYF. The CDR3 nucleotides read TGTGCCAGTGAGGGGAACGGTATCTACGAGCAGTACTTC.